This entry is about one T cell receptor beta chain. The target antigen is unknown. PCR amplification relied on 60 Vbeta primers (plus 13 Jbeta primers). This table comes from immunoSEQ multiplex PCR, and its TCRdb copy is limited to in-frame clones, with some not included. The data hold some 150,000 clones, with 77% observed a single time. The V gene's germline CDR1 is SGHRS and CDR2 YFSETQ. The CDR3 has 16 residues. V trimming: 1 base; J trimming: 9 bases; junction bases outside the gene matches: 15. This specimen belongs to a study of cytomegalovirus exposure and HLA in healthy donors. Broader study findings: DRB1 had the most TCR associations and HLA-C the fewest, a later analysis found, with rates varying by HLA locus. TCR beta V segments were, for the most part, productive about 87% or about 30% of the time in an earlier analysis. Later analysis showed most CMV-associated TCR beta chains appearing HLA-restricted. In a later analysis, specific HLA alleles were associated with 15,000 to 20,000 TCR beta sequences at a 0.05 false discovery rate.

The chain combines TRBV5-1 with TRBJ2-7; 8 bases line up with TRBD2. This clonotype originated in a male donor in good health and CMV-seronegative. Sequenced: PBMCs. The CDR3 loop reads CASSLSGGSGIRGQYF. The CDR3 region has the DNA TGCGCCAGCAGCTTGTCCGGAGGTAGCGGGATACGGGGGCAGTACTTC.